One sample yielded the 30 T cell receptor beta chains listed below, sequenced in a study of blood T cells in healthy people across ages. A sample-barcoded 5' primer and a J-beta primer mix were used in a second PCR of roughly 7 to 11 cycles. TCRdb passed the 5' RACE reads through MiXCR, listing each CDR3 protein once. The sample shows roughly 2 million distinct CDR3 sequences, just under 50% of them seen only once. Sequencing was carried out using blood. Receptors originate from a woman in her thirties or forties in good health.

The V gene is TRBV12-3 or TRBV12-4, the J gene TRBJ2-7; D unresolved. Between the trimmed V and J ends, which lost 6 bases and 7 bases, there was a span of 13 bases. This CDR3 has 12 amino acids. The DNA of the CDR3 is TGTGCCAGCAGAGGCAGTCACAATGAGCAGTACTTC. Its protein is CASRGSHNEQYF.

The genes are TRBV20-1 and TRBJ2-3; possibly TRBD1 or TRBD2 for D (5 bases each). Trimming left V 0 bases short and J 4 bases short, with 11 bases between. The CDR3 has 14 residues. The V gene's germline CDR1 is DFQATT and CDR2 SNEGSKA (reference sequence). As DNA, the CDR3 is TGCAGTGCTAGAGAGGGGGACGTCGCAGATACGCAGTATTTT. Translating it yields CSAREGDVADTQYF.

This clonotype occurred a few times. A clone one base away is much larger, so this may be a read error. This rearrangement joins TRBV4-1 to TRBJ1-1; perhaps TRBD1 as D (6 bases). Germline V gene sequence: CDR1 MGHRA, CDR2 YSYEKL. The CDR3 runs to 15 residues. CDR3 sequence: CAGSQVQGRYTEAFF. CDR3 DNA: TGCGCCGGCAGCCAAGTCCAGGGGCGATACACTGAAGCTTTCTTT.

The chain links TRBV5-4 to TRBJ2-5, with 10 bases that match TRBD1. This CDR3 is 15 amino acids long. Germline assignment: CDR1 SGHNT and CDR2 YYREEE (reference sequence). The V gene end was trimmed by 3 bases and the J gene end by 6 bases; junction bases not matched to a gene: 8. CDR3 sequence: CASSSRQGAAKTQYF. The CDR3 coding sequence is TGTGCCAGCAGCTCAAGACAGGGGGCGGCGAAGACCCAGTACTTC. The whole variable domain, filled in from reference TRBV5-4 and TRBJ2-5, reads ETGVTQSPTHLIKTRGQQVTLRCSSQSGHNTVSWYQQALGQGPQFIFQYYREEENGRGNFPPRFSGLQFPNYSSELNVNALELDDSALYLCASSSRQGAAKTQYFGPGTRLLVL.

This chain uses TRBV10-3 with TRBJ1-1; D is possibly TRBD1 (5 bases). The CDR3 runs 15 residues. CDR1 ENHRY and CDR2 SYGVKD come from the germline V gene. V lost 5 bases and J lost 5, with 18 bases in between. Written as DNA, the CDR3 is TGTGCCATCAGTCCCCCTGGTGGGGCTGGGACTGAAGCTTTCTTT. It yields the protein CAISPPGGAGTEAFF.

The chain recombines TRBV29-1 with TRBJ1-1, with TRBD1 as a possible D gene (6 bases). V lost 7 bases and J lost 6, with 12 bases in between. In germline, CDR1 is SQVTM, CDR2 ANQGSEA. The CDR3 is 11 amino acids. In DNA form, the CDR3 reads TGCAGCGCTACAGGGTACGCTGAAGCTTTCTTT. Protein sequence: CSATGYAEAFF.

V and J are TRBV7-2 and TRBJ1-2; 9 bases agree with TRBD1. The CDR3 is 17 residues long. V shed 3 bases, J shed 4 bases, and the junction held 12 bases outside the gene matches. Germline V CDR1 and CDR2: SGHTA, FQGNSA. CDR3 residues: CASSLGQGGHAGYGYTF. In nucleotides, the CDR3 is TGTGCCAGCAGCTTGGGACAGGGTGGCCACGCTGGCTATGGCTACACCTTC.

Notes on this clonotype: Germline is not matched at one junction end, which may reflect a read error. This rearrangement joins TRBV2 to TRBJ2-3; tentative D call: TRBD2 (6 bases). The CDR3 length is 16 residues. The germline V gene has CDR1 SNHLY and CDR2 FYNNEI. CDR3 nucleotide sequence: TGTGCCAGCAGTGGGAGGGTCTCAACAATCACAGGTACGCAGTATTTT. Protein product: CASSGRVSTITGTQYF.

The chain employs TRBV20-1 and TRBJ1-4; 9 nucleotides line up with TRBD1. Germline V gene data show CDR1 as DFQATT and CDR2 as SNEGSKA (reference sequence). With 2 bases clipped from V and 0 bases from J, the junction kept 10 bases outside the gene matches. This CDR3 is 18 amino acids long. CDR3 in DNA: TGCAGTGCTAGAAGAAACCCGGGACAGGGAACAACTAATGAAAAACTGTTTTTT. It yields the protein CSARRNPGQGTTNEKLFF.

This clonotype was counted a few times. The rearrangement links TRBV4-1 to TRBJ2-4, with 10 bases lining up with TRBD1. CDR1 is MGHRA and CDR2 is YSYEKL in the germline V gene. The CDR3 runs 15 residues. J was trimmed by 8 bases and V by 3 bases; bases with no gene match: 7. CDR3 residues: CASSQSGTGADIQYF. For the CDR3, the DNA is TGCGCCAGCAGCCAGTCCGGGACAGGGGCAGACATTCAGTACTTC.

The chain employs TRBV3-1 and TRBJ2-5; the match to TRBD2 covers 8 bases. J lost 5 bases, V lost 1 base, and 9 bases had no gene match. This CDR3 region has 16 residues. The germline V gene has CDR1 LGHDT and CDR2 YNNKEL (reference sequence). CDR3 residues: CASSQVRTGGPETQYF. CDR3 DNA: TGTGCCAGCAGCCAAGTTAGGACGGGGGGGCCCGAGACCCAGTACTTC.

This chain joins TRBV5-1 and TRBJ1-1, with D tentatively TRBD1 (6 bases). CDR1 SGHRS and CDR2 YFSETQ come from the germline V gene. Trimming pared 1 base from V and 1 base from J, leaving 11 bases between. The CDR3 sequence is 15 residues long. CDR3: CASSLFGTTNTEAFF. As DNA, the CDR3 is TGCGCCAGCAGCTTGTTTGGGACAACGAACACTGAAGCTTTCTTT.

V is TRBV20-1 and J is TRBJ2-7; TRBD1 matches 11 bases. CDR1 and CDR2 (germline): DFQATT, SNEGSKA (reference sequence). The CDR3 contains 15 residues. The trim removed 5 bases at V and 0 bases at J, leaving 6 bases unmatched. For the CDR3, the DNA is TGCAGTGCTTGCCCCGGACAGGGGGCCTCCTACGAGCAGTACTTC. Translated, it gives CSACPGQGASYEQYF.

V usage is TRBV6-1 and J usage is TRBJ2-4; 11 nucleotides line up with TRBD1. The CDR3 runs to 12 residues. Trimming at V came to 8 bases and at J to 15 bases, leaving 9 bases not matched to a gene. The germline gives CDR1 MNHNS, CDR2 SASEGT. The CDR3 loop reads CASGQGAYERYF. In DNA, the CDR3 is TGTGCCAGCGGACAGGGGGCCTACGAGCGGTACTTC.

In this sample, this clonotype turned up a few times. The chain carries TRBV28 and TRBJ1-5; TRBD1 matches at 9 bases. V was clipped by 5 bases and J by 5 bases; unmatched bases: 10. Germline values: CDR1 MDHEN, CDR2 SYDVKM. The CDR3 sequence is 16 residues long. The CDR3 DNA follows: TGTGCCAGCAGTCGCTTCCGGGACAGGGATTATCAGCCCCAGCATTTT. Its protein is CASSRFRDRDYQPQHF. The full variable domain, with the rest looked up from reference TRBV28 and TRBJ1-5, is DVKVTQSSRYLVKRTGEKVFLECVQDMDHENMFWYRQDPGLGLRLIYFSYDVKMKEKGDIPEGYSVSREKKERFSLILESASTNQTSMYLCASSRFRDRDYQPQHFGDGTRLSIL.

In its sample, this clonotype was seen a few times. The chain couples TRBV2 to TRBJ2-7; 7 positions match TRBD1. Germline assignment: CDR1 SNHLY and CDR2 FYNNEI. The CDR3 has 12 residues. V dropped 9 bases and J dropped 5; count of bases not matched to a gene: 7. CDR3 nucleotide sequence: TGTGCCAGTAACAGGGGCCTCAACGAGCAGTACTTC. The encoded protein is CASNRGLNEQYF.

This clonotype was counted only a few times. The CDR3 DNA sequence: TGTGCCAGCGGGGTTCAGGGCAACCAAGAGACCCAGTACTTC. This gives the protein CASGVQGNQETQYF. V is TRBV6-2 or TRBV6-3 and J is TRBJ2-5, with D perhaps matching TRBD1 (5 bases). V lost 8 bases and J 0 bases, leaving 13 bases between the germline ends. This CDR3 region has 14 residues. The germline V gene has CDR1 MNHEY and CDR2 SVGEGT.

This rearrangement joins TRBV6-5 to TRBJ2-7; 12 bases are shared with TRBD1. Judging by the DNA end, TRBJ2-5 fits better; the J call may be wrong. The germline CDR1 and CDR2 sequences are MNHEY and SVGAGI. The length of the CDR3 is 15 residues. CDR3 nucleotide sequence: TGTGCCAGCAGTTACTCGGGACAGGGGGCAGAGACCCAGTACTTC. It yields the protein CASSYSGQGAETQYF.

J is TRBJ2-3 and V is TRBV20-1; maybe TRBD2 (7 bases). The CDR3 consists of 13 residues. Between the trimmed V and J ends, which lost 4 bases and 1 base, there was a span of 9 bases. Germline V gives CDR1 DFQATT, CDR2 SNEGSKA (reference sequence). In DNA, the CDR3 is TGCAGTGCTAACGGGGGGCGCACAGATACGCAGTATTTT. Translating gives CSANGGRTDTQYF.

J is TRBJ2-3 and V is TRBV20-1; TRBD2 aligns across 7 bases. Germline trimming cut 1 base from V and 4 bases from J; bases unmatched to any gene: 5. The CDR3 is made up of 14 amino acids. CDR1 is DFQATT, CDR2 SNEGSKA, per germline (reference sequence). CDR3 in DNA: TGCAGTGCTAGAGCGGGGGGTCCCGCAGATACGCAGTATTTT. This codes for CSARAGGPADTQYF.

This clonotype was found a few times. V is TRBV6-2 or TRBV6-3 and J is TRBJ2-7, with 13 bases identical to TRBD2. Germline V gene sequence: CDR1 MNHEY, CDR2 SVGEGT. There are 18 residues in the CDR3. V shed 2 bases and J 3 bases; nucleotides not matched to a gene: 10. The CDR3 region has the DNA TGTGCCAGCAGTTACCCTACACTGGGACTAGCGGGGTTCTACGAGCAGTACTTC. Its protein is CASSYPTLGLAGFYEQYF.

The chain joins TRBV12-3 or TRBV12-4 to TRBJ1-2; D may be TRBD1 (5 bases). The CDR3 contains 14 residues. V gave up 4 bases and J gave up 4 bases, with 13 bases separating them. The CDR3 protein is CASSSTRDSYGYTF. In nucleotides, the CDR3 is TGTGCCAGCAGTTCCACCAGGGACTCCTATGGCTACACCTTC.

The rearrangement uses TRBV5-1 and TRBJ2-5; 11 bases align to TRBD1. The J call may be mistaken, given a closer DNA end match to TRBJ2-7. The CDR3 consists of 16 residues. The germline gives CDR1 SGHRS, CDR2 YFSETQ. CDR3 in DNA: TGCGCCAGCAGCTCATACCGGGACAGGGGGTATCACGAGCAGTACTTC. Its translation is CASSSYRDRGYHEQYF.

A few counts support this clonotype. V gene TRBV6-5 combines with J gene TRBJ1-5, with 8 bases lining up with TRBD1. This CDR3 has 19 residues. Trimming took 2 bases from V and 0 from J; bases not matched to a gene: 12. Germline-derived CDR1 and CDR2 are MNHEY and SVGAGI. The DNA of the CDR3 is TGTGCCAGCAGTTACCTTGGCAGGGGGCGTGTTAGTAGCAATCAGCCCCAGCATTTT. This translates into CASSYLGRGRVSSNQPQHF.

This rearrangement joins TRBV29-1 to TRBJ2-7, with D possibly being TRBD2 (5 bases). Germline CDR1 and CDR2: SQVTM and ANQGSEA. Trimming removed 4 bases from V and 3 bases from J, with 16 bases in between. The CDR3 sequence is 14 residues long. The CDR3 nucleotides read TGCAGCGTTGTAAGGTTGGCGGGTTTCTACGAGCAGTACTTC. Protein: CSVVRLAGFYEQYF.

The chain carries TRBV9 and TRBJ2-1; D not certain. The germline V gene has CDR1 SGDLS and CDR2 YYNGEE. The CDR3 contains 13 residues. V was cut by 0 bases and J by 10 bases, with 11 bases left in between. The CDR3 here is CASSVGLQTEQFF. As DNA, the CDR3 is TGTGCCAGCAGCGTAGGATTACAGACCGAGCAGTTCTTC.

In this sample, this clonotype turned up a few times. The J gene is TRBJ1-2, the V gene TRBV27; 8 bases agree with TRBD1. This CDR3 spans 14 amino acids. Trimming at V came to 7 bases and at J to 3 bases, leaving 7 bases not matched to a gene. The germline CDR1 and CDR2 sequences are MNHEY and SMNVEV (reference sequence). The CDR3 DNA is TGTGCCAGCAAACCAGGGGGCCCCTACTATGGCTACACCTTC. Its protein product is CASKPGGPYYGYTF.

The chain is built from TRBV5-1 and TRBJ2-5; TRBD1 might be the D (6 bases). There are 16 residues in the CDR3. With 0 bases removed from V and 2 bases from J, the gap between germline ends came to 14 bases. Per the germline V gene, CDR1 is SGHRS and CDR2 is YFSETQ. CDR3 sequence reads: CASSLGVYRAQETQYF. CDR3 in DNA: TGCGCCAGCAGCTTGGGTGTCTACAGGGCACAAGAGACCCAGTACTTC.

The chain has TRBV7-9 and TRBJ1-1; D uncertain. The V end lost 3 bases, the J end lost 4 bases, and 6 bases lay between the germline ends. The CDR3 runs 12 residues. In germline, CDR1 is SEHNR, CDR2 FQNEAQ (reference sequence). The CDR3 sequence: CASSFGPTEAFF. The DNA of the CDR3 is TGTGCCAGCAGCTTTGGTCCCACTGAAGCTTTCTTT.

This clonotype has only a few counts. The J gene is TRBJ1-2, the V gene TRBV24-1, with TRBD1 as a possible D gene (6 bases). The ends were cut back, 4 bases at V and 3 bases at J, with 11 bases in the middle. This CDR3 is 14 amino acids long. In germline, CDR1 is KGHDR, CDR2 SFDVKD. CDR3 loop: CATSDPDRYYGYTF. In DNA, the CDR3 is TGTGCCACCAGTGACCCGGACAGATACTATGGCTACACCTTC.